This record covers a single T cell receptor (beta chain). The antigen this receptor binds is unknown. Base qualities are not recorded, but no much larger clone differs from it by a single base. The data were obtained in a study of cytomegalovirus exposure and HLA in healthy donors (dated by TCRdb to about 2017). Regarding the research as a whole: An earlier analysis of approximately 590 of the donors reported approximately 290 Gb of sequence data and 100 million to 130 million unique TCR beta sequences from some 180 million T cells. To predict cytomegalovirus infection status, the study brought together high-throughput TCR immunosequencing, statistical association of individual TCRs with disease status, and machine learning. The study used immunosequencing to profile the T cell repertoires of more than 650 subjects and linked those repertoires to cytomegalovirus serostatus. Besides the first cohort of approximately 710 subjects, a separate validation cohort made up of 120 different subjects was used. Rather than drawing on any new phenotypic data, the later analysis identified candidate immune exposures from TCR beta sequences and the way those sequences occurred across donors. An early release that covered around 590 HLA-typed donors contained 300 to 350 gigabases of sequencing data and approximately 85 million unique TCR sequences. Of the 398 genotyped donors, 81% were placed in the genetic ancestry cluster associated with self-reported Caucasian donors. Donor age, sex, ethnicity and CMV serostatus were compiled alongside the repertoire data. To decide whether each TCR beta V gene segment behaved as functional or pseudogenic, an earlier analysis of approximately 590 of the donors relied on high-throughput TCR beta sequencing. Typing coverage differed by locus: A, B, C, DRB1 and DQB1 were typed in about 629-630 donors, DQA1 in 522, DPA1 in around 580, and DPB1 in roughly 470. The study was designed to test whether signatures of past pathogen exposure could be identified by cataloging public T cell receptors. A later genetic analysis took genome-wide SNP genotypes for about three fifths of the 666 donors and used that subset as a discovery cohort. Both class I and class II loci were covered by HLA typing, at four-digit resolution. A later analysis re-analyzed previously published TCR beta repertoires from roughly 600 donors and added high-resolution HLA genotyping to study TCR occurrence patterns. Every repertoire in the discovery cohort had been generated on one and the same sequencing platform. Among 350 to 400 genotyped donors of the cohort, an average of around 240,000 unique TCR beta nucleotide sequences were sequenced per donor, 15% to 20% of them non-productive. Because of strong linkage in the cohort, a few DR-DQ haplotypes were treated as single units for association and clustering. Broad study findings and their caveats: In a later analysis, HLA-associated TCR beta chains showed more clonal expansion and lower generation probabilities than non-associated chains that were equally common. A further reported finding was that TCR beta sequences accurately predicted the HLA-A and HLA-B alleles for most subjects in the first cohort. According to the authors, the approach could potentially be generalized to other disease states and immunological phenotypes. Linkage disequilibrium might explain the correlated functional status among segregating V segments, but an unknown experimental factor could not be ruled out. According to a later genetic analysis, donors in an Asian-associated ancestry cluster had fewer N-insertions in productive TCRs than the approximately 610-donor mean. In a later analysis, some 18,000 TCR beta sequences were associated with specific HLA alleles at a false discovery rate of 0.05. In this cohort, only TCR beta chains were sequenced, and detectable features were limited by the absence of alpha or paired-chain data. Because counts were too low, approximately 18 rarely observed V segments, including chromosome 9 orphons, were excluded from the earlier analysis of a few hundred of the donors. In vitro tests confirmed that a few of the cytomegalovirus-associated TCR beta chains recognize cytomegalovirus antigens. A later analysis found that TCR association rates varied across HLA loci, with DRB1 alleles showing the most associated TCRs and HLA-C alleles the fewest. When HLA alleles, especially DR and DQ, strongly co-occurred, attributing TCR associations to individual alleles was difficult. A later genetic analysis associated a missense DCLRE1C variant with V-gene and J-gene trimming of TCR beta chains, and an independent cohort replicated the association. The only immune exposure information available for the cohort was CMV serostatus. Most CMV-associated TCR beta chains appeared to be HLA-restricted in a later analysis, and the HLA associations seemed to be driven largely by CMV exposure. Some IMGT-functional V segments, including TRBV6-2 and TRBV6-3, could not be distinguished by the 87-base-pair reads and were therefore excluded. Presence/absence analyses assumed roughly uniform sequencing depth across donors, an assumption that may not hold. The study listed 170 or so TCR beta chains as associated with cytomegalovirus. While some public TCRs were present in many individuals, most TCR sequences turned up only very rarely across donors. Because some donors lacked HLA typing at each locus, the association tests relied only on the typed subset. In a later analysis, several top co-occurrence clusters were reported to appear linked to parvovirus B19, influenza, CMV and Epstein-Barr virus. In an earlier analysis of some 640 of the donors, most TCR beta V segments were observed in productive rearrangements about 87% or about 30% of the time, broadly matching IMGT annotations. A group of highly shared sequence variants was considered likely to be a technical artifact of the sequencing pipeline. Cytomegalovirus status was reported to be diagnosed by the classifier with high specificity and sensitivity in both the original and validation cohorts.

In total, roughly 670 healthy bone marrow donors made up the cohort. Cohort members were all nominally healthy when sampled, although unrecorded immune exposures were likely present. The donor tested CMV seropositive, placing the donor among the 290 or so seropositive members of the cohort. A peripheral blood sample was provided by each donor, and peripheral blood mononuclear cells were used for TCR beta sequencing. Genomic DNA extraction from the blood cell samples was performed with the Qiagen DNeasy Blood Extraction Kit. Receptor amplification or capture employed the immunoSEQ multiplex PCR assay. The multiplex PCR relied on a mix of 60 forward primers for TCR Vbeta segments and 13 reverse primers for TCR Jbeta segments. The CDR3 region of rearranged TCR beta genes was amplified from genomic DNA by a multiplex PCR assay. On the Illumina HiSeq System, the amplified TCR beta libraries were sequenced as 87-base-pair reads. The published analysis was carried out like this. A later analysis tallied roughly 80 million unique TCR beta chains across the 550 to 850 repertoires, and some 10 million of those chains were shared by two or more donors. A nearest-neighbor algorithm error-corrected the raw reads and collapsed the reads into unique sequences, merging closely related sequences to remove PCR and sequencing errors. To assign V, D and J gene segments, CDR3 sequences were aligned to IMGT reference sequences. For a sequence to be retained, a match of at least six nucleotides was required to both a V gene segment and a J gene segment. Rearrangements were classified as productive when the CDR3 lacked stop codons and remained in frame with V and J, and all other rearrangements were classified as non-productive. Following IMGT convention, CDR3 was defined as the stretch from the second conserved V-encoded cysteine to the conserved J-encoded phenylalanine. The earlier analysis of approximately 590 of the donors excluded any sequence lacking an unambiguous match to a single V gene segment. In an earlier analysis of 587 of the donors, V segments were called functional above 56.7% productive rearrangements and were called segregating when the between-donor standard deviation exceeded 5%. To diagnose cytomegalovirus status from the catalog of TCR beta chain sequences, a statistical classification framework was built. A later analysis assigned V and J genes by comparing TCR nucleotide sequences with IMGT/GENE-DB human TR gene sequences. Using the TCRdist pipeline, a later analysis assigned CDR3 sequences along with most-parsimonious VDJ recombination scenarios. A later analysis defined each TCR beta chain by its CDR3 amino acid sequence plus V-gene family, and excluded reads lacking a unique V-gene family. In a later analysis, approximately 640 highly shared, low-generation-probability nucleotide sequences were removed to address suspected cross-contamination and a sequencing artifact. In a later analysis, a clonal expansion index was calculated for each public chain from normalized within-repertoire ranks of inferred template counts. A later analysis computed generation probabilities with a VDJ recombination model fitted to out-of-frame rearrangements, and checked the results against IGoR. In a later analysis, TCR-TCR, TCR-HLA and TCR-CMV co-occurrence was scored with hypergeometric tests, and a repertoire-size bias correction was applied to TCR pairs. False discovery rates were estimated in a later analysis by permuting HLA or CMV assignments 20 times. In a later analysis, co-occurring TCRs were grouped using DBSCAN, and TCRdist sequence similarity was added for clustering within HLA-allele-positive subsets. Repertoires with fewer than 30,000 or more than 120,000 public chains were left out of co-occurrence clustering, as were four to six repertoires with anomalous nucleotide sharing. Entries here come from immuneACCESS through TCRdb and include only in-frame sequences with V and J called. Some clones fail to appear in such tables; in the studies checked, an unresolved V gene covers under half of the shortfall, and the cause of the remainder is unknown. V and J calls and clone size are those listed in that table; D and trimming were worked out from the DNA. This sample gives 150,000 to 200,000 clones in total; 60% to 80% of them show up just once. Over 0.95% of the sample is in the top ten clones.

Trimming removed 3 bases from V and 1 base from J, leaving 7 bases between the germline ends. From the germline V gene, CDR1 is SQVTM and CDR2 is ANQGSEA. The CDR3 runs 12 residues from the cysteine to the phenylalanine. The retained sequence is limited to the CDR3, 36 bases, with the frame set at the first base. The clonotype originates from a woman in her forties or fifties in good health and CMV-seropositive. The sequencing input was PBMCs. Rearrangement joined TRBV29-1 to TRBJ2-7, and TRBD2 may be the D gene, going by 5 matching bases. This receptor has the CDR3 CSVDRGSYEQYF. The nucleotide sequence is TGCAGCGTTGATCGGGGTTCCTACGAGCAGTACTTC.